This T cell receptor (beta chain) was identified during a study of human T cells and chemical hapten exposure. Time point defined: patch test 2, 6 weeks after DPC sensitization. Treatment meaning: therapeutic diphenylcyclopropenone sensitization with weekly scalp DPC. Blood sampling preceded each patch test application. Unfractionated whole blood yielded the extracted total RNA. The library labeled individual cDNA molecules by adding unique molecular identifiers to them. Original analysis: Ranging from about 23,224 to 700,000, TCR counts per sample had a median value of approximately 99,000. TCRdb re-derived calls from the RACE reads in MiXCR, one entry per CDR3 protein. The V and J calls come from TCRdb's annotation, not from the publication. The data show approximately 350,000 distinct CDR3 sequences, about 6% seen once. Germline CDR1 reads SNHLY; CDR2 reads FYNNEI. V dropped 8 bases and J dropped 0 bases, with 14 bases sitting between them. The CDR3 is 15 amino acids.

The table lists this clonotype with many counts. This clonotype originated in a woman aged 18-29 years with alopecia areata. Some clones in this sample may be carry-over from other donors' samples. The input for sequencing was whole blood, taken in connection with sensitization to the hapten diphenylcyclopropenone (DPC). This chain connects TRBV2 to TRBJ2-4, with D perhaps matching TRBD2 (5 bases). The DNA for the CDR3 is TGTGCCAGCCAGAGGGATAGACTAGCCAAAAACATTCAGTACTTC. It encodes CASQRDRLAKNIQYF.